This T cell receptor beta chain was found in a study of T cell responses to AZD1222 COVID-19 vaccine. TCRdb keeps only in-frame clones here, not all; method: immunoSEQ multiplex PCR. The profile shows more than 75,000 clones, just over 90% of them singletons. Broader study findings: Donors skewed white British and female; clonal diversity was possibly underestimated. Researchers took repertoire samples only after the peak T cell response had come.

The CDR3 consists of 15 residues. Germline V gene sequence: CDR1 SGHNT, CDR2 YYREEE (reference sequence). The V and J ends lost 1 base and 0 bases respectively, with 11 bases between them. A remark on this clone: Its antigen is undetermined.

This chain joins TRBV5-4 and TRBJ2-7, with D possibly TRBD1 on 5 matching bases. The TCR sequence derives from an adult who received the AZD1222 COVID-19 vaccine. The sequences come from peripheral blood, collected 28 days after the second AZD1222 dose. For the CDR3, the DNA is TGTGCCAGCAGCTTGCTGACAGCGAGCTCCTACGAGCAGTACTTC. This codes for CASSLLTASSYEQYF.